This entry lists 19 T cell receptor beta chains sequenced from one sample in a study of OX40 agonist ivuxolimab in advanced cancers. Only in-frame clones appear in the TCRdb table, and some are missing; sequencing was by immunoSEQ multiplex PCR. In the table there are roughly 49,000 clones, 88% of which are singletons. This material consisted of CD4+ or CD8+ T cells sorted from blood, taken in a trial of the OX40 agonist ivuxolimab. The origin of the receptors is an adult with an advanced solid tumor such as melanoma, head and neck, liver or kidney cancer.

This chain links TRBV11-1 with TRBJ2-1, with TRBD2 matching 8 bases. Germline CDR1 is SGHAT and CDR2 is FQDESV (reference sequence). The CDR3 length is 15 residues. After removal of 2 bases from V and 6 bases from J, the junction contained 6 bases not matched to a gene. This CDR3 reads CASSLLGGVVNEQFF. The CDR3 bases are TGTGCCAGCAGCTTACTCGGGGGGGTGGTCAATGAGCAGTTCTTC. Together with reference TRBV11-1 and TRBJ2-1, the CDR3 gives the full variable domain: EAEVAQSPRYKITEKSQAVAFWCDPISGHATLYWYRQILGQGPELLVQFQDESVVDDSQLPKDRFSAERLKGVDSTLKIQPAELGDSAMYLCASSLLGGVVNEQFFGPGTRLTVL.

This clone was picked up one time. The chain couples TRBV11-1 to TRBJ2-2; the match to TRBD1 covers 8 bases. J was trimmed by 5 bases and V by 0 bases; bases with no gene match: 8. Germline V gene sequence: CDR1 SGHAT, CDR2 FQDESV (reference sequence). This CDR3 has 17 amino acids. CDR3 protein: CASSLAYPGTGTGELFF. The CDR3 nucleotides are TGTGCCAGCAGCTTAGCCTATCCCGGGACAGGAACCGGGGAGCTGTTTTTT.

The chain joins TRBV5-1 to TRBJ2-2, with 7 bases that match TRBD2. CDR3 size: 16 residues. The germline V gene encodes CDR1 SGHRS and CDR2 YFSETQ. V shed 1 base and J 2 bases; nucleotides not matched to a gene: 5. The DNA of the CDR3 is TGCGCCAGCAGCTTGATGGCTAGCGGTAACACCGGGGAGCTGTTTTTT. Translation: CASSLMASGNTGELFF.

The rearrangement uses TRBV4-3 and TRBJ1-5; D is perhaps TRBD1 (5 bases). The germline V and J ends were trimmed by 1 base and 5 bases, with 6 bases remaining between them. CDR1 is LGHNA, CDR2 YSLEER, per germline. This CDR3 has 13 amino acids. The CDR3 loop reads CASSQGRDQPQHF. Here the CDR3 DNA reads TGCGCCAGCAGCCAAGGCAGGGATCAGCCCCAGCATTTT.

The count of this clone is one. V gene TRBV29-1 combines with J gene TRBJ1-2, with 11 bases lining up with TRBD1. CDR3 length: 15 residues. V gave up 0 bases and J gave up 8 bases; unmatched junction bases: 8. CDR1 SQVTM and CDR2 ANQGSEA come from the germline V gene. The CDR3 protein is CSVEETGQGVVGYTF. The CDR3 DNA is TGCAGCGTTGAAGAAACGGGACAGGGGGTGGTCGGCTACACCTTC.

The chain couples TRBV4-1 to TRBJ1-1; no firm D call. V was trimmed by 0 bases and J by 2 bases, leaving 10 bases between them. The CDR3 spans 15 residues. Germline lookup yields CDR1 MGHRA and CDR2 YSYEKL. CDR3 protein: CASSQDLRVNTEAFF. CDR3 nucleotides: TGCGCCAGCAGCCAAGATCTGCGGGTAAACACTGAAGCTTTCTTT.

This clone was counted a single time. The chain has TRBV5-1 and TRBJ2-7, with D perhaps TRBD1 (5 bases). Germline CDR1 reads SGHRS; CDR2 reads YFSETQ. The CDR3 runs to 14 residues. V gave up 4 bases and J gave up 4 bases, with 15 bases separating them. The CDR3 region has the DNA TGCGCCAGCAGCGGTTTAAGCAGGGAATACGAGCAGTACTTC. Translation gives CASSGLSREYEQYF.

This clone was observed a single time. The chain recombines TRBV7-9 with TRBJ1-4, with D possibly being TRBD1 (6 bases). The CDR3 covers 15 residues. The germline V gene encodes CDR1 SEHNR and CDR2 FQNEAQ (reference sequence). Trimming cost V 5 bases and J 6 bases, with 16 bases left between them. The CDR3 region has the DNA TGTGCCAGCAGCCTAGGACAGAGGCAAGATGAAAAACTGTTTTTT. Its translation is CASSLGQRQDEKLFF.

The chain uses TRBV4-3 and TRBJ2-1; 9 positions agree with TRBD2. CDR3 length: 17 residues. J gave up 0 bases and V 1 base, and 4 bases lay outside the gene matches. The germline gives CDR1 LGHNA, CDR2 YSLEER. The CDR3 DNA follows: TGCGCCAGCAGCCAAGTGCGGGGGGGTAGCTCCTACAATGAGCAGTTCTTC. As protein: CASSQVRGGSSYNEQFF.

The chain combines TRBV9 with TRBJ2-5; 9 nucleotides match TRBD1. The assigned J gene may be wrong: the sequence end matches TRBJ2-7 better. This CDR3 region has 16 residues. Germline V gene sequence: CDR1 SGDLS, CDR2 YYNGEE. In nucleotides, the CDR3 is TGTGCCAGCAGCGTCGCCGGGACAGGGCCGAACTACGAGCAGTACTTC. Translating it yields CASSVAGTGPNYEQYF.

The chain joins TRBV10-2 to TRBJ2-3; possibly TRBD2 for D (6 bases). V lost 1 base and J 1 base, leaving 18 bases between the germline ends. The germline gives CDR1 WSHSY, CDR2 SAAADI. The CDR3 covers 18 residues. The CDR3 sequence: CASSEWAGTLPGTDTQYF. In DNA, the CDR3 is TGCGCCAGCAGTGAGTGGGCGGGAACACTACCCGGCACAGATACGCAGTATTTT.

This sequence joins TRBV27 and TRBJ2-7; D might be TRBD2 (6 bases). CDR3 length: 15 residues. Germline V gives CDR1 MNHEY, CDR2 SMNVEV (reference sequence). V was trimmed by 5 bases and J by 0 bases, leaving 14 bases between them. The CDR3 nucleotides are TGTGCCAGCAGTCCGGAAGCGGGTAGCTCCTACGAGCAGTACTTC. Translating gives CASSPEAGSSYEQYF.

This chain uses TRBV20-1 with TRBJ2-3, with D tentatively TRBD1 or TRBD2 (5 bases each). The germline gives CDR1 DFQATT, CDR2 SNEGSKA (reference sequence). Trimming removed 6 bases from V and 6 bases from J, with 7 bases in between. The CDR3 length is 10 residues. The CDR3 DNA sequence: TGCAGTGCCCGGGGCGATACGCAGTATTTT. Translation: CSARGDTQYF.

The DNA for the CDR3 is TGTGCCAGCAGCTTTCAGGCGGGACAGGAGGCTTTCTTT. This translates into CASSFQAGQEAFF. The rearrangement joins TRBV6-5 to TRBJ1-1; 8 positions match TRBD1. CDR3 length equals 13 residues. Per germline, CDR1 MNHEY and CDR2 SVGAGI. V shed 6 bases, J shed 11 bases, and the junction held 11 bases outside the gene matches.

The CDR3 spells CASSLEGRGVYEQYF. The DNA of the CDR3 is TGCGCCAGCAGCTTGGAAGGCAGGGGTGTATACGAGCAGTACTTC. The chain carries TRBV5-1 and TRBJ2-7; the D gene is possibly TRBD1 (6 bases). With 0 bases removed from V and 4 bases from J, the gap between germline ends came to 14 bases. The CDR3 extends over 15 amino acids. Germline CDR1 and CDR2: SGHRS and YFSETQ.

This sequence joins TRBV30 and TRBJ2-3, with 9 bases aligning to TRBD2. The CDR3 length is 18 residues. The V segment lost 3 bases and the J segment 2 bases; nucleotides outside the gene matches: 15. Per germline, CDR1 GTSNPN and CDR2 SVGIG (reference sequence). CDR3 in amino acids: CAWSVAASGRWDTDTQYF. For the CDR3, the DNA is TGTGCCTGGAGCGTGGCGGCCAGCGGGAGGTGGGACACAGATACGCAGTATTTT.

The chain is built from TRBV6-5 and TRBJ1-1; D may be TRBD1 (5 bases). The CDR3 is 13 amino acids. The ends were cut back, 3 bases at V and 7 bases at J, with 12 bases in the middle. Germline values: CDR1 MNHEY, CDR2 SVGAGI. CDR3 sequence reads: CASSYAQGFEAFF. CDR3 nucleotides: TGTGCCAGCAGTTATGCCCAGGGATTTGAAGCTTTCTTT.

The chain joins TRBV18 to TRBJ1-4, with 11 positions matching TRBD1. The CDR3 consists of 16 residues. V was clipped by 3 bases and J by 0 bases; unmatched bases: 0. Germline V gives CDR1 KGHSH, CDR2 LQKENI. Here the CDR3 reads CASSPGQGATNEKLFF. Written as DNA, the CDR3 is TGTGCCAGCTCACCGGGACAGGGGGCAACTAATGAAAAACTGTTTTTT.

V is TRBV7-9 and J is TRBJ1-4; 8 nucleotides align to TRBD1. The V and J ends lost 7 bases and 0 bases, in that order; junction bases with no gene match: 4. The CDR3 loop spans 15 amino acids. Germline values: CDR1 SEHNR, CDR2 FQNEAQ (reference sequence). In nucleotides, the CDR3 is TGTGCCAGCATCGACAGGGGTTCAACTAATGAAAAACTGTTTTTT. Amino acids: CASIDRGSTNEKLFF. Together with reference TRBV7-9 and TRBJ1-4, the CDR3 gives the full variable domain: DTGVSQNPRHKITKRGQNVTFRCDPISEHNRLYWYRQTLGQGPEFLTYFQNEAQLEKSRLLSDRFSAERPKGSFSTLEIQRTEQGDSAMYLCASIDRGSTNEKLFFGSGTQLSVL.